This paragraph reports one T cell receptor (beta chain). V lost 4 bases and J lost 0; bases outside the gene matches: 12. The CDR3 loop spans 17 amino acids. Per germline, CDR1 LGHDT and CDR2 YNNKEL (reference sequence). The data were obtained in a study of control samples from healthy donors and cancer patients. Some clones are missing from TCRdb's copy, which holds only in-frame ones; the method was immunoSEQ multiplex PCR. The repertoire includes approximately 120,000 clones, just over 90% of them detected once, and 3.5% to 4.5% sits in the top ten. V is TRBV3-1 (or the pseudogene TRBV3-2) and J is TRBJ2-7; 7 bases match TRBD2. Sequenced sample: blood. The source is a human donor in good health. The donor label of this sample is uncertain. CDR3 coding DNA: TGTGCCAGCAGCCCCCAGCCTTATCAGCGGGGCTCCTACGAGCAGTACTTC. Its protein product is CASSPQPYQRGSYEQYF.